These 31 T cell receptor beta chains were sequenced from one sample in a study of CD8+CD57+ T cells in acquired aplastic anemia. CDR3 and TCR beta VDJ profiling relied on a genomic DNA template. Via MiXCR, TCRdb re-called the reads, giving one row per CDR3 protein. Here the sample spans around 200,000 distinct CDR3 sequences, approximately 48% being singletons. Previously, flow cytometry had revealed CD8+CD57+ cell expansion in the patients chosen for sequencing. What was sequenced was sorted CD4+, CD8+, or CD8+CD57+ T cells (not recorded which) from PBMCs. The receptor source for this set is a human donor with aplastic anemia.

This clonotype was recorded at least ten times. CDR3 loop: CASSQQGAVGEQYF. The CDR3 DNA reads TGTGCCAGCAGCCAACAGGGGGCGGTGGGTGAGCAGTACTTC. The chain couples TRBV6-1 to TRBJ2-7; 9 bases line up with TRBD1. CDR3 length equals 14 residues. Germline lookup yields CDR1 MNHNS and CDR2 SASEGT. J was trimmed by 7 bases and V by 6 bases; bases with no gene match: 10.

At least ten counts were recorded for this clonotype. The rearrangement links TRBV7-2 to TRBJ2-7, with D unresolved. This CDR3 contains 14 residues. The germline gives CDR1 SGHTA, CDR2 FQGNSA. V lost 0 bases, J lost 3 bases, and 9 bases lay in between. As DNA, the CDR3 is TGTGCCAGCAGCTTAGCTTCTAGGAGCTACGAGCAGTACTTC. Translated, it gives CASSLASRSYEQYF.

This clonotype came up many times. The CDR3 nucleotides read TGTGCCAGTGGGTCAGACAGGTGGCGAGAGCAGTACTTC. Residues: CASGSDRWREQYF. V gene TRBV19 combines with J gene TRBJ2-7, with D maybe TRBD1 (6 bases). Germline V gene data show CDR1 as LNHDA and CDR2 as SQIVND (reference sequence). The CDR3 is 13 amino acids. Deletions cut 8 bases from V and 7 bases from J, with 18 bases between. Combining the CDR3 with reference TRBV19 and TRBJ2-7 gives the whole variable domain DGGITQSPKYLFRKEGQNVTLSCEQNLNHDAMYWYRQDPGQGLRLIYYSQIVNDFQKGDIAEGYSVSREKKESFPLTVTSAQKNPTAFYLCASGSDRWREQYFGPGTRLTVT.

In its sample, this clonotype was seen many times. V and J are TRBV20-1 and TRBJ2-7; possible D gene TRBD1, 5 bases. Germline CDR1 and CDR2: DFQATT and SNEGSKA (reference sequence). CDR3 length: 13 amino acids. V lost 6 bases and J 1 base, leaving 13 bases between the germline ends. CDR3 sequence reads: CSAHNQGSYEQYF. Here the CDR3 DNA reads TGCAGTGCCCACAACCAGGGATCCTACGAGCAGTACTTC.

For the CDR3, the DNA is TGTGCCAGCAGTGAATCTGGAAGCTCCTACGAGCAGTACTTC. Its translation: CASSESGSSYEQYF. The chain couples TRBV25-1 to TRBJ2-7; D is undetermined. The CDR3 length is 14 residues. CDR1 and CDR2 from the germline V gene are MGHDK and SYGVNS. V was shortened by 1 base and J by 0 bases, with 7 bases between the two germline ends.

The genes are TRBV6-5 and TRBJ1-1; TRBD1 is a possible D gene (5 bases). Trimming took off 2 bases at V and 5 bases at J, with 15 bases between the two ends. The germline V gene has CDR1 MNHEY and CDR2 SVGAGI. CDR3 length: 15 amino acids. The CDR3 DNA reads TGTGCCAGCAGTTACCAGGGAACTGTTTCTACTGAAGCTTTCTTT. It encodes CASSYQGTVSTEAFF.

The chain carries TRBV2 and TRBJ2-7; D uncertain. Germline values: CDR1 SNHLY, CDR2 FYNNEI. V was clipped by 7 bases and J by 2 bases, with 9 bases between them. This CDR3 has 12 residues. The CDR3 here is CASIGRAYEQYF. The CDR3 nucleotides read TGTGCCAGCATCGGACGGGCCTACGAGCAGTACTTC.

This chain joins TRBV19 and TRBJ2-6, with a possible D match to TRBD1 (6 bases). The V gene lost 0 bases and the J gene lost 5 bases, with 8 bases spanning the gap. The CDR3 covers 15 residues. Germline loops: CDR1 LNHDA, CDR2 SQIVND (reference sequence). CDR3 protein: CASSIDWDRANVLTF. DNA for the CDR3: TGTGCCAGTAGTATAGACTGGGACAGGGCCAACGTCCTGACTTTC.

This rearrangement joins TRBV7-3 to TRBJ2-7, with TRBD1 identical over 9 bases. The CDR3 has 14 amino acids. J lost 6 bases, V lost 3 bases, and 6 bases had no gene match. Germline assignment: CDR1 SGHTA and CDR2 FQGTGA. In DNA form, the CDR3 reads TGTGCCAGCAGCTTTGGGACAGGGCCTTCCGAGCAGTACTTC. Translated: CASSFGTGPSEQYF.

This clonotype was observed many times. V and J are TRBV19 and TRBJ2-7; no clear D. Trimming pared 5 bases from V and 2 bases from J, leaving 10 bases between. Germline CDR1 reads LNHDA; CDR2 reads SQIVND (reference sequence). This CDR3 comprises 13 residues. The chain's CDR3 is CASSSGGTYEQYF. CDR3 DNA: TGTGCCAGTAGTTCAGGCGGAACCTACGAGCAGTACTTC.

The chain's CDR3 is CASSALTGFRVGYTF. The CDR3 DNA is TGTGCCAGCAGTGCTCTCACAGGGTTTCGAGTAGGCTACACCTTC. The J gene is TRBJ1-2, the V gene TRBV2, with D possibly TRBD1 on 6 matching bases. V gave up 4 bases and J gave up 8 bases, with 20 bases separating them. The CDR3 consists of 15 residues. Germline CDR1 SNHLY, CDR2 FYNNEI.

This clonotype was recorded many times. The J gene is TRBJ2-2, the V gene TRBV6-4; D not resolved. CDR1 MRHNA and CDR2 SNTAGT come from the germline V gene. Trimming took 2 bases from V and 4 from J, leaving 11 bases between them. The CDR3 loop spans 15 amino acids. CDR3 sequence: CASSDRPLTTGELFF. The CDR3 DNA reads as TGTGCCAGCAGTGACAGACCTCTGACCACCGGGGAGCTGTTTTTT.

In this sample, this clonotype turned up many times. The chain links TRBV5-1 to TRBJ2-7; TRBD1 or TRBD2 may be the D gene (5 bases each). The CDR3 has 14 amino acids. Germline lookup yields CDR1 SGHRS and CDR2 YFSETQ. Trimming removed 0 bases at V and 5 bases at J, with 12 bases between. CDR3 region: CASSLEAGSNEQYF. The CDR3 DNA is TGCGCCAGCAGCTTGGAGGCAGGGAGCAACGAGCAGTACTTC.

There are a few counts of this clonotype. This chain joins TRBV10-3 and TRBJ2-7; possibly TRBD1 for D (5 bases). This CDR3 comprises 12 residues. V lost 10 bases and J 2 bases, leaving 12 bases between the germline ends. The V gene's germline CDR1 is ENHRY and CDR2 SYGVKD. CDR3 in amino acids: CATHDSTYEQYF. CDR3 nucleotides: TGTGCCACCCATGACAGCACCTACGAGCAGTACTTC.

Of note for this clonotype: A much larger clone is a single base away; this may be a read error. J is TRBJ1-2 and V is TRBV2; 7 positions match TRBD1. Looked up from germline, CDR1 is SNHLY and CDR2 is FYNNEI. This CDR3 region has 12 residues. J gave up 8 bases and V 6 bases, and 6 bases lay outside the gene matches. The DNA of the CDR3 is TGTGCCAGCAGCCGGGACAGTAGGGGCTACACCTTC. It is translated as CASSRDSRGYTF.

V usage is TRBV7-2 and J usage is TRBJ1-2; 7 nucleotides agree with TRBD1. Trimming cost V 1 base and J 6 bases; bases outside gene matches: 8. CDR1 and CDR2 (germline): SGHTA, FQGNSA. The CDR3 runs to 15 residues. As DNA, the CDR3 is TGTGCCAGCAGCTTAGTGGGGACAGCCGAGCATGGCTACACCTTC. Amino acid sequence: CASSLVGTAEHGYTF.

The V and J genes are TRBV6-1 and TRBJ1-5; D is uncertain. The CDR3 has 13 residues. With 8 bases removed from V and 3 bases from J, the gap between germline ends came to 11 bases. Germline CDR1 MNHNS, CDR2 SASEGT. CDR3 sequence: CASDHRYNQPQHF. The DNA for the CDR3 is TGTGCCAGCGATCATAGATACAATCAGCCCCAGCATTTT.

This clonotype was counted at least ten times. The chain employs TRBV2 and TRBJ1-2, with 9 bases lining up with TRBD1. After removal of 8 bases from V and 8 bases from J, the junction contained 12 bases not matched to a gene. This CDR3 comprises 14 residues. The germline V gene has CDR1 SNHLY and CDR2 FYNNEI. This chain's CDR3 is CASGDWTGVGGYTF. In DNA, the CDR3 is TGTGCCAGCGGAGATTGGACAGGGGTGGGGGGCTACACCTTC.

The chain couples TRBV3-1 to TRBJ2-7; D is possibly TRBD1 (5 bases). Deletions cut 4 bases from V and 3 bases from J, with 16 bases between. This CDR3 is built from 15 residues. The germline V gene has CDR1 LGHDT and CDR2 YNNKEL (reference sequence). Here the CDR3 DNA reads TGTGCCAGCAGCCTAAATAGACAGAGAAACTACGAGCAGTACTTC. It encodes CASSLNRQRNYEQYF.

This sequence joins TRBV25-1 and TRBJ1-5; D is undetermined. The CDR3 is 13 amino acids. Germline loops: CDR1 MGHDK, CDR2 SYGVNS. The germline V and J ends were trimmed by 5 bases and 3 bases, with 8 bases remaining between them. This chain's CDR3 is CASSPGNNQPQHF. The DNA for the CDR3 is TGTGCCAGCAGTCCGGGAAACAATCAGCCCCAGCATTTT.

The table lists this clonotype with a few counts. The chain carries TRBV3-1 and TRBJ2-3, with 7 bases fitting TRBD2. V lost 0 bases, J lost 1 base, and 1 base stayed unmatched. The length of the CDR3 is 15 residues. Germline CDR1 and CDR2: LGHDT and YNNKEL (reference sequence). CDR3 DNA: TGTGCCAGCAGCCAAGATGGGGGGGGCACAGATACGCAGTATTTT. This gives the protein CASSQDGGGTDTQYF.

This clonotype qualifies as medium-sized (0.01 to 0.1%). CDR3: CASSLEVGRETQYF. In nucleotides, the CDR3 is TGCGCCAGCAGCTTGGAAGTGGGTAGGGAGACCCAGTACTTC. The chain joins TRBV5-1 to TRBJ2-5, with D unclear. The CDR3 runs to 14 residues. V was trimmed by 0 bases and J by 5 bases, leaving 11 bases between them. Per germline, CDR1 SGHRS and CDR2 YFSETQ.

At least ten counts were recorded for this clonotype. This chain uses TRBV5-5 with TRBJ2-7, with TRBD1 identical over 9 bases. The CDR3 spans 14 residues. Germline values: CDR1 SGHKS, CDR2 YYEKEE (reference sequence). With V trimmed by 4 bases and J by 12 bases, 14 bases remained unmatched. CDR3 bases: TGTGCCAGCAGCCGGCCGGGACAGGGAAAGTGGGCGTACTTC. It encodes CASSRPGQGKWAYF.

This clonotype has a handful of counts. The chain couples TRBV2 to TRBJ1-4, with D perhaps matching TRBD1 (6 bases). The CDR3 is made up of 13 amino acids. Trimming pared 8 bases from V and 8 bases from J, leaving 15 bases between. CDR1 and CDR2 (germline): SNHLY, FYNNEI. Written as DNA, the CDR3 is TGTGCCAGCTCGTACAGGGTGGGAGAAAAACTGTTTTTT. Translation: CASSYRVGEKLFF.

In its sample, this clonotype was seen many times. The chain recombines TRBV27 with TRBJ1-1, with D unclear. Germline V gene data show CDR1 as MNHEY and CDR2 as SMNVEV (reference sequence). V dropped 5 bases and J dropped 11 bases, with 18 bases sitting between them. CDR3 length equals 13 residues. The CDR3 reads CASSAGGNKGAFF. CDR3 nucleotides: TGTGCCAGCAGTGCGGGAGGGAATAAAGGGGCTTTCTTT.

As to this clonotype: One end of the junction fails to match germline, which may point to a read error. This chain's CDR3 is CTSSKRQGTFATNEELFF. CDR3 sequence (DNA): TGTACCAGTAGTAAAAGACAGGGGACATTTGCAACTAATGAAGAACTGTTTTTT. This chain connects TRBV19 to TRBJ1-4; TRBD1 aligns across 8 bases. Germline V gene data show CDR1 as LNHDA and CDR2 as SQIVND (reference sequence). CDR3 length: 18 amino acids.

This clonotype appeared a few times. V is TRBV3-1 and J is TRBJ2-7; 12 nucleotides align to TRBD2. Looked up from germline, CDR1 is LGHDT and CDR2 is YNNKEL (reference sequence). V lost 4 bases to trimming and J lost 3 bases; unmatched junction nucleotides: 7. This CDR3 is built from 16 residues. CDR3 nucleotides: TGTGCCAGCAGCCTGATGACTAGCGGGGGCTTCTACGAGCAGTACTTC. As protein: CASSLMTSGGFYEQYF.

This clonotype was detected only a few times. This chain joins TRBV5-1 and TRBJ2-1, with 9 positions matching TRBD2. The CDR3 extends over 16 amino acids. V trimming: 0 bases; J trimming: 2 bases; junction bases outside the gene matches: 3. The germline gives CDR1 SGHRS, CDR2 YFSETQ. The CDR3 loop is CASSLGRGGTYNEQFF. In DNA, the CDR3 is TGCGCCAGCAGCTTGGGGCGGGGGGGAACCTACAATGAGCAGTTCTTC.

The gene calls are TRBV5-1 and TRBJ2-7; D gene unclear. CDR1 is SGHRS, CDR2 YFSETQ, per germline. The CDR3 covers 14 residues. The ends were cut back, 0 bases at V and 3 bases at J, with 10 bases in the middle. CDR3 DNA: TGCGCCAGCAGCTTGGGGAACTACGTCTACGAGCAGTACTTC. Translating gives CASSLGNYVYEQYF.

This clonotype was detected ten times or more. J is TRBJ1-5 and V is TRBV9, with D perhaps matching TRBD1 (6 bases). The germline V and J ends were trimmed by 3 bases and 6 bases, with 13 bases remaining between them. Germline CDR1 and CDR2: SGDLS and YYNGEE. This CDR3 is built from 14 residues. CDR3 region: CASSGDTGIQPQHF. The CDR3 coding sequence is TGTGCCAGCAGCGGAGATACAGGGATTCAGCCCCAGCATTTT.

In the case of this clonotype: The junction departs from the called germline gene at one end, perhaps through a read error. The chain has TRBV7-6 and TRBJ2-1, with D uncertain. This CDR3 has 12 residues. CDR1 and CDR2 from the germline V gene are SGHVS and FNYEAQ. This chain's CDR3 is CASSLANNEQLF. CDR3 DNA: TGTGCCAGCAGCTTAGCGAACAATGAGCAGCTCTTC.